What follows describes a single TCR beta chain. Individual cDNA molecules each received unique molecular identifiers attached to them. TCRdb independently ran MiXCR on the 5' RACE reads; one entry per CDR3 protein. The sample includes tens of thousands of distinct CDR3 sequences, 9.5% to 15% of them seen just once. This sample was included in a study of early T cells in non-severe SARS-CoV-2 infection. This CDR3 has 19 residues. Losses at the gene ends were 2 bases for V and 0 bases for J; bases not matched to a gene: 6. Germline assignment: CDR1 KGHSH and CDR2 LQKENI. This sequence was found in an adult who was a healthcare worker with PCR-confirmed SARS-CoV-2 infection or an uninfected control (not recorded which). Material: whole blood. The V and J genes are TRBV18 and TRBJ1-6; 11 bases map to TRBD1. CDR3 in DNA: TGTGCCAGCTCACCAAGAGGGACAGGGGGAAGCTCCTATAATTCACCCCTCCACTTT. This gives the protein CASSPRGTGGSSYNSPLHF.